This section outlines one T cell receptor (beta chain) sequence together with its context. Per germline, CDR1 LNHDA and CDR2 SQIVND (reference sequence). The V segment lost 3 bases and the J segment 6 bases; nucleotides outside the gene matches: 13. The CDR3 contains 18 residues. The data belong to a study of blood T cell repertoires in COVID-19. Repertoires were generated with immunoSEQ multiplex PCR, while TCRdb's copy carries only in-frame clones and drops some. The sample holds 100,000 to 150,000 clones, approximately 86% seen once. This chain uses TRBV19 with TRBJ1-6; 8 bases match TRBD1. Sequencing was done on a sample of peripheral blood. This clonotype originated in a woman in her seventies with COVID-19, enrolled during active disease. This CDR3 reads CASSIGSSWDRPNSPLHF. The CDR3 nucleotides are TGTGCCAGTAGTATTGGTTCCAGCTGGGACAGGCCTAATTCACCCCTCCACTTT.